This section outlines one T cell receptor (beta chain) sequence together with its context. No antigen is known for it. It was focal radiation plus CTLA-4 blockade with ipilimumab that patients with chemo-refractory metastatic non-small-cell lung cancer received. This sample was taken from a study of radiotherapy plus CTLA-4 blockade in lung cancer. Study as a whole: Disease control was achieved by over 25% of patients, and objective responses by about 19%.

CDR1 and CDR2 from the germline V gene are GTSNPN and SVGIG (reference sequence). Trimming left V 4 bases short and J 5 bases short, with 8 bases between. The CDR3 contains 12 residues. Study-wide points: With interferon-beta, early dynamics of blood T cell clones were reported to best predict response. Among blood TCR repertoires after radiotherapy plus ipilimumab, tumor-derived clones expanded.

Repertoires were generated with immunoSEQ multiplex PCR, while TCRdb's copy carries only in-frame clones and drops some. The sample shows 90,000 or so clones, approximately 83% of them seen only once. This TCR was recovered from a human donor with non-small cell lung cancer who had stable disease on radiotherapy plus ipilimumab. The sequenced sample was peripheral blood, obtained from a patient treated with radiotherapy plus ipilimumab. The V call is TRBV30, the J call TRBJ1-4; no clear D gene. The CDR3 DNA sequence: TGTGCCTGGAAAGGAAACAATGAAAAACTGTTTTTT. Its protein is CAWKGNNEKLFF.